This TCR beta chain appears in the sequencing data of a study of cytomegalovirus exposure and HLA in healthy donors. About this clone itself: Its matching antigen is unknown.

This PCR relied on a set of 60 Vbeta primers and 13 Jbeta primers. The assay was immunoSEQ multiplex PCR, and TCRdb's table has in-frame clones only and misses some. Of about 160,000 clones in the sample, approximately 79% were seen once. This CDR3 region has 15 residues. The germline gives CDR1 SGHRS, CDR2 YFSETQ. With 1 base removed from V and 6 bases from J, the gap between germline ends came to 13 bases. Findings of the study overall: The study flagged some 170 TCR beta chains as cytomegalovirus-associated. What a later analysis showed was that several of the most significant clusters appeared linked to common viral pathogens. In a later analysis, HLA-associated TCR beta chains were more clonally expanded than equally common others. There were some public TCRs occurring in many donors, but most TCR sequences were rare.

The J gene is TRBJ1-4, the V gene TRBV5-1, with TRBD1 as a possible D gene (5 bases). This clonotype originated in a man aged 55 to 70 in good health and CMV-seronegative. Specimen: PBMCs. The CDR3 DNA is TGCGCCAGCAGCTTGAACACGGGGGGGGATGAAAAACTGTTTTTT. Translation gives CASSLNTGGDEKLFF.